The T cell receptor beta chain under discussion was sequenced for a study of cytomegalovirus exposure and HLA in healthy donors. Unmatched junction bases numbered 6, after V lost 5 bases and J lost 4 bases. The CDR3 loop spans 15 amino acids. Germline CDR1 and CDR2: SNHLY and FYNNEI. The PCR was carried out with 60 Vbeta primers and 13 Jbeta primers. Profiled with immunoSEQ multiplex PCR; TCRdb holds only in-frame clones, not every one. This table holds just over 200,000 clones, 65% to 85% found once. This clone was found a few times. The receptor was isolated from a man aged 50 to 59 in good health and CMV-seronegative. V and J are TRBV2 and TRBJ2-5; 11 nucleotides agree with TRBD2. What was sequenced was PBMCs. The CDR3 region is CASSLLAGAVETQYF. The CDR3 region has the DNA TGTGCCAGCAGTCTACTAGCGGGAGCAGTAGAGACCCAGTACTTC.